The rows below give T cell receptor beta chains drawn from one sample of a study of T cell clones after liver transplantation. Produced via immunoSEQ multiplex PCR; TCRdb's table is partial and in-frame only. The repertoire has roughly 100,000 clones, about 81% of them found once; the top ten carry roughly 3.1%. The sample was CD4+ T cells from blood, taken around 50 months after liver transplant. These TCRs come from a human patient who received a liver transplant. Part of the T cells may come from the graft donor. Both conserved end residues are part of each CDR3.

TRBJ2-6,TRBV18,CASSSNLGRANVLTF
TRBJ2-3,TRBV5-5,CASSLSGGLGKADTQYF
TRBJ2-7,TRBV4-3,CASSQGRGQGYEQYF
TRBJ2-5,TRBV6-5,CASSYRQGGQTQYF
TRBJ2-6,TRBV28,CASSLHAGANVLTF
TRBJ2-4,TRBV4-3,CASSQDLWWRPKNIQYF
TRBJ2-5,TRBV12-1,CASRYQRGPQYQETQYF
TRBJ1-1,TRBV19,CASRDRVNTEAFF
TRBJ2-7,TRBV2,CASSENPPGLAIYEQYF
TRBJ1-1,TRBV10-3,CATQGMNTEAFF
TRBJ1-2,TRBV5-4,CASSSDNYGYTF
TRBJ2-1,TRBV7-7,CASSQKGQGFDNEQFF
TRBJ2-2,TRBV7-2,CASSSRRTNTGELFF
TRBJ2-1,TRBV7-3,CASSFGTKNEQFF
TRBJ2-1,TRBV6-4,CASSEAGINEQFF
TRBJ2-7,TRBV20-1,CSARSGYEQYF
TRBJ1-3,TRBV5-4,CASSFPTGENTIYF
TRBJ1-4,TRBV5-6,CASSWGTGSHEKLFF
TRBJ1-4,TRBV19,CATAGTDATNEKLFF
TRBJ1-1,TRBV7-3,CASSLTPRTALSTEAFF
TRBJ2-1,TRBV19,CASTPLAGDRNEQFF
TRBJ2-4,TRBV15,CATSRPFSGGAAGNIQYF
TRBJ1-3,TRBV4-2,CASSQFHAPGAQGNTIYF
TRBJ1-4,TRBV10-3,CAISAGPATNEKLFF
TRBJ2-1,TRBV11-2,CASSEQVGSYNEQFF
TRBJ2-7,TRBV12-5,CASGLTGAASYEQYF
TRBJ2-5,TRBV27,CASSLQGVRQETQYF
TRBJ2-1,TRBV6-6,CASSLGWNEQFF
TRBJ1-5,TRBV19,CASSDRGNQPQHF
TRBJ2-7,TRBV18,CASSPVKIAEQYF
TRBJ1-3,TRBV9,CASSVGTVSGNTIYF
TRBJ1-2,TRBV9,CASSLSGQKRGYTF
TRBJ1-1,TRBV7-9,CASSLEGQRTEAFF
TRBJ2-2,TRBV2,CASSELTGDRGGELFF
TRBJ2-1,TRBV19,CASSIVSGAGENGEQFF
TRBJ2-5,TRBV28,CASSSGLRTQYF
TRBJ1-5,TRBV6-5,CANGIGQPQHF
TRBJ2-6,TRBV5-8,CASSSFLAVGSGANVLTF
TRBJ2-5,TRBV9,CASSVDPAGGVMTQYF
TRBJ1-2,TRBV7-3,CASSPGPSGHYGYTF
TRBJ2-2,TRBV6-5,CASSTRRGTGELFF
TRBJ2-1,TRBV9,CASSVSPDRAAEQFF
TRBJ2-7,TRBV7-9,CASSLQGASEQYF
TRBJ1-4,TRBV28,CASVRQGPTGEKLFF
TRBJ2-3,TRBV6-5,CASRRQVMDTQYF
TRBJ1-5,TRBV18,CASSPRTGSQPQHF
TRBJ2-6,TRBV27,CASSFLAGFFAGANVLTF
TRBJ1-2,TRBV18,CASSYASPSNGYTF
TRBJ1-4,TRBV5-1,CASSLVGQKSHNEKLFF
TRBJ2-3,TRBV19,CASSQGAGYTDTQYF